This TCR beta chain comes out of a study of identical twins. TCRdb independently ran MiXCR on the 5' RACE reads; one entry per CDR3 protein. There are fewer than 250,000 distinct CDR3 sequences in the sample; less than 20% occur only once, and over 35% lies in the top ten. The ends were cut back, 6 bases at V and 3 bases at J, with 12 bases in the middle. The CDR3 length is 14 residues. This sample also belongs to another study, concerning T cells expressing NK-cell markers. From that paper: For several donors, the dominant NKG2C+ clonotypes made up about 1.0-7.5% of their CD8+ T cells.

Sequences were obtained from CD8+ T cells sorted from blood. The chain couples TRBV12-3 or TRBV12-4 to TRBJ1-5; possibly TRBD1 for D (6 bases). The TCR comes from a young woman in good health. The CDR3 region is CASRAGGPNQPQHF. In DNA, the CDR3 is TGTGCCAGCAGGGCGGGGGGGCCCAATCAGCCCCAGCATTTT.